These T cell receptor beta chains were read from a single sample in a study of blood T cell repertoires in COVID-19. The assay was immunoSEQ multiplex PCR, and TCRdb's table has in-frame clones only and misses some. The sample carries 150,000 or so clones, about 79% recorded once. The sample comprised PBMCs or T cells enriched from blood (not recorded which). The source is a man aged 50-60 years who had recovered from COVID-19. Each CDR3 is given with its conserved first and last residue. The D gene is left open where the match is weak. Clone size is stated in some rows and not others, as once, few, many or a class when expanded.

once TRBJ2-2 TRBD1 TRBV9 CASSAKGTELTGELFF TGTGCCAGCAGCGCGAAGGGGACAGAGTTAACCGGGGAGCTGTTTTTT
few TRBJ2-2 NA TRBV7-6 CASSYGTQEAVTGELFF TGTGCCAGCAGCTACGGGACTCAGGAGGCGGTCACCGGGGAGCTGTTTTTT
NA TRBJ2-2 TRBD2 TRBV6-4 CASSLLAGANTGELFF TGTGCCAGCAGCCTACTAGCGGGGGCGAACACCGGGGAGCTGTTTTTT
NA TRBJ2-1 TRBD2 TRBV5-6 CASSPRTSGRSREQFF TGTGCCAGCAGCCCCAGGACTAGCGGGAGGTCTCGTGAGCAGTTCTTC
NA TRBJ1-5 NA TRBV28 CASSSPGKYQPQHF TGTGCCAGCAGTTCCCCGGGGAAGTATCAGCCCCAGCATTTT
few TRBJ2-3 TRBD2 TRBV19 CASSITSGGALSTDTQYF TGTGCCAGTAGTATAACTAGCGGGGGGGCTCTTTCCACAGATACGCAGTATTTT
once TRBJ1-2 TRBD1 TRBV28 CASNRQGAFGYGYTF TGTGCCAGCAACCGACAGGGGGCTTTCGGCTATGGCTACACCTTC
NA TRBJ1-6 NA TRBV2 CASNKIGVGDSPLHF TGTGCCAGCAATAAAATAGGGGTAGGGGATTCACCCCTCCACTTT
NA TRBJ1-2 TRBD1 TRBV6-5 CASSDFTGGNGYTF TGTGCCAGCAGCGACTTCACAGGGGGTAATGGCTACACCTTC
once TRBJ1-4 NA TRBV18 CASSPGDRSSNEKLFF TGTGCCAGCTCACCAGGAGACAGGAGTTCTAATGAAAAACTGTTTTTT